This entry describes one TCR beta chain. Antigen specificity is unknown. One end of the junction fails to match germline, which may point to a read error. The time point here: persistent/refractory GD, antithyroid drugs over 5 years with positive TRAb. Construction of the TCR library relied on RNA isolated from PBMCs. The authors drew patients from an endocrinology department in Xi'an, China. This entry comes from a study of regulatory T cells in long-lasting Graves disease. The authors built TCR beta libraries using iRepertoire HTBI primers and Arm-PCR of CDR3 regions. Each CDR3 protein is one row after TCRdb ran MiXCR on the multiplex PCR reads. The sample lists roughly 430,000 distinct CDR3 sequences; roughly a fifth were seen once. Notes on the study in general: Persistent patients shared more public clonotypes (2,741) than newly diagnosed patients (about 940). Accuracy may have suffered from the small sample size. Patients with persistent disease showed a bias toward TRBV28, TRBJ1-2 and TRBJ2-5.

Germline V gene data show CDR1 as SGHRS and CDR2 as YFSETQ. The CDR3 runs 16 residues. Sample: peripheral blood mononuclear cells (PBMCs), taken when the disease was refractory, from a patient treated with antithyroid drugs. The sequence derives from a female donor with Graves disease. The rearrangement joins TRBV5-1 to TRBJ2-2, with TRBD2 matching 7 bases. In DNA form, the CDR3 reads TGCGCCAGCAGATTGGGAGGGGCCGCGAACACCGGGGAGCTGTTTTTT. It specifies CASRLGGAANTGELFF.